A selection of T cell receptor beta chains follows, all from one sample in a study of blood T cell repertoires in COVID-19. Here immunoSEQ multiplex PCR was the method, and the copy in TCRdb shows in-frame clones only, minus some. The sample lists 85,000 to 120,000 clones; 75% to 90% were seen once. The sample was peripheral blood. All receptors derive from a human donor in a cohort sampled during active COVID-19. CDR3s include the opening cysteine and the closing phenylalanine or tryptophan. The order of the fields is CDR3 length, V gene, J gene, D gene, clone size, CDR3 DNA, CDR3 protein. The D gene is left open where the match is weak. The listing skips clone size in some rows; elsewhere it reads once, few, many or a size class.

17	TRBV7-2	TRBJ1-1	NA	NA	TGTGCCAGCAGCTTAGAGCGTAGCGGGGTTGATGGCACTGAAGCTTTCTTT	CASSLERSGVDGTEAFF
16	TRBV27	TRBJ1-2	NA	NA	TGTGCCAGCAGTTTCCGACGGGGGGCGGCTAACTATGGCTACACCTTC	CASSFRRGAANYGYTF
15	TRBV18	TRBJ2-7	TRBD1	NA	TGTGCCAGCTCACCCCCAGCAGGGGGCCCCTACGAGCAGTACTTC	CASSPPAGGPYEQYF
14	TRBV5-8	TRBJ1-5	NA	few	TGTGCCAGCAGCTTGACAGGTCGCAATCAGCCCCAGCATTTT	CASSLTGRNQPQHF
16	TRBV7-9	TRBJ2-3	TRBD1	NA	TGTGCCAGCAGCTTAGGTCAGGGACAGGGCACAGATACGCAGTATTTT	CASSLGQGQGTDTQYF
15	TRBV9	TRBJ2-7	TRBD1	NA	TGTGCCAGCAGCGCGTCCCCCAGGGGGTCCTACGAGCAGTACTTC	CASSASPRGSYEQYF
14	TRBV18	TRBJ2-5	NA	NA	TGTGCCAGCTCAGCATGGGGGGATCAAGAGACCCAGTACTTC	CASSAWGDQETQYF
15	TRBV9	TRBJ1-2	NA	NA	TGTGCCAGCAGCGTATTAGGAGATGGGGGGTTGGGCTACACCTTC	CASSVLGDGGLGYTF
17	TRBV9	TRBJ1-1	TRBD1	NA	TGTGCCAGCAGCGTAGTGGGGACAGGGGGCAAGAACACTGAAGCTTTCTTT	CASSVVGTGGKNTEAFF
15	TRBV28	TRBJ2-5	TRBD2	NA	TGTGCCAGCAGTGCCGGGACTAGCTATCAAGAGACCCAGTACTTC	CASSAGTSYQETQYF
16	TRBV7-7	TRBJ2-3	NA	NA	TGTGCTAGCAGCTTATACCCAGGGGCGAGCCCAGATACGCAGTATTTT	CASSLYPGASPDTQYF
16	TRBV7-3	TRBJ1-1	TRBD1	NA	TGTGCCAGCAGCCGGGCCGGGACAGGGGGAGAAACTGAAGCTTTCTTT	CASSRAGTGGETEAFF
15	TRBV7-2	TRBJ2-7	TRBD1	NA	TGTGCCAGCAGTACCGCCGGGACAGGGGGTGGCGAGCAGTACTTC	CASSTAGTGGGEQYF
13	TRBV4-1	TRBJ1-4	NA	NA	TGCGCCAGCAGCCCCGCGCGGAATGAAAAACTGTTTTTT	CASSPARNEKLFF
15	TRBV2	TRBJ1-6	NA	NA	TGTGCCAGCATTTACCGAGCTGTCTATAATTCACCCCTCCACTTT	CASIYRAVYNSPLHF
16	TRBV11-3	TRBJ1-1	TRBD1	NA	TGTGCCAGCAGCTTATCCACTTACAGGGGTTCCCCTGAAGCTTTCTTT	CASSLSTYRGSPEAFF
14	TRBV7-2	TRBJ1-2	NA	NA	TGTGCCAGCGGGGAACCGGGACAAGCTAATGGCTACACCTTC	CASGEPGQANGYTF
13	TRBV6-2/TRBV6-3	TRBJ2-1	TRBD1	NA	TGTGCCAGCAGCAGGGACAGGGGGAATGAGCAGTTCTTC	CASSRDRGNEQFF